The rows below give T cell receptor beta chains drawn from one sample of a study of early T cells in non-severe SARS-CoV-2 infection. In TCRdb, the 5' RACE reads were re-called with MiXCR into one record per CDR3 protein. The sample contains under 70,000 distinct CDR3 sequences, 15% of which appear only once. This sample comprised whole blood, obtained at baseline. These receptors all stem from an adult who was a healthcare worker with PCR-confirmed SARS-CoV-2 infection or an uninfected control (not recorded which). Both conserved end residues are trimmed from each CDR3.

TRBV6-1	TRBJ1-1	ASSGTGTGLEEAF
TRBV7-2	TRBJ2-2	ASSGTGQTGELF
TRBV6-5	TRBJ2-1	ASSPTSGSSNEQF
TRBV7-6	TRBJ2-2	ASSPIAGGPVGELF
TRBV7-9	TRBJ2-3	ASSLAERVGY
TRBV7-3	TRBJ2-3	ASSSTGLTDTQY
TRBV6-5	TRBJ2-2	ASSSFIAGGGELF
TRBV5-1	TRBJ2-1	ASSLGTGYNEQF
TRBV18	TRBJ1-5	ASRRGTGSNQPQH
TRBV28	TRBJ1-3	ASSSGTHRGNTIY
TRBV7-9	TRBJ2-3	ASSLVLQPSTDTQY